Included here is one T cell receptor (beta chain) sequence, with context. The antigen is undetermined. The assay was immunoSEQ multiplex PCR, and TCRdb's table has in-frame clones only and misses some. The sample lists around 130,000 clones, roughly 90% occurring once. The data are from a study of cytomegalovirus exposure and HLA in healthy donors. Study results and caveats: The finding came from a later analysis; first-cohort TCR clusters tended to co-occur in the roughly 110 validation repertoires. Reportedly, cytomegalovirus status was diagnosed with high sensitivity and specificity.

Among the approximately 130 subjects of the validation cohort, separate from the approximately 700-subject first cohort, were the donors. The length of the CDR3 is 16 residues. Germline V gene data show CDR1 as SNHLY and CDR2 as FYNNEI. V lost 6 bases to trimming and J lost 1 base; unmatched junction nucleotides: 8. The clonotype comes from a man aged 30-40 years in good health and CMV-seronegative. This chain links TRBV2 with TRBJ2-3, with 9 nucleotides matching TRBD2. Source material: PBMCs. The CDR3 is CASSYGLAWGTDTQYF. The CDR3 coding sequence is TGTGCCAGCAGCTACGGACTAGCGTGGGGCACAGATACGCAGTATTTT.